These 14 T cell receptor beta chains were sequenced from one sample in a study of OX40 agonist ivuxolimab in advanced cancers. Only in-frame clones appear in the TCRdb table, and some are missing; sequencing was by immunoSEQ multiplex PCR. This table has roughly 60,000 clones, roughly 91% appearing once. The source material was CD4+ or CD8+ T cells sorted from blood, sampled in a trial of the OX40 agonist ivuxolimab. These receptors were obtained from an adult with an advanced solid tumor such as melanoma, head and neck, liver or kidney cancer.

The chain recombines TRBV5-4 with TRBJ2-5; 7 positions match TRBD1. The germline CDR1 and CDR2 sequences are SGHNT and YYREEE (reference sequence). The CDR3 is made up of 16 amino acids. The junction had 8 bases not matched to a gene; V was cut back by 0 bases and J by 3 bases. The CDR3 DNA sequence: TGTGCCAGCAGCTTGGGGAACAGGGGCCCGGAAGAGACCCAGTACTTC. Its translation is CASSLGNRGPEETQYF.

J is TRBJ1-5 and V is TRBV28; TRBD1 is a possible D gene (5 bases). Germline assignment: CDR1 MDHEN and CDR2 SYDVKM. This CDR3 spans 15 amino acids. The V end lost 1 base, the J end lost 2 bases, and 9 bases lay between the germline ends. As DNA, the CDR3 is TGTGCCAGCAGTTTATCAGGGTCGGGCAATCAGCCCCAGCATTTT. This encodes CASSLSGSGNQPQHF.

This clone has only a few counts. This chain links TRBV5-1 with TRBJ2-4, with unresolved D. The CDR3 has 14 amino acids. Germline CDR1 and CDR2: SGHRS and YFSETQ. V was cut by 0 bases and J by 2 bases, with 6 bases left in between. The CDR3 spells CASSLELTKNIQYF. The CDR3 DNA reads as TGCGCCAGCAGCTTGGAATTGACCAAAAACATTCAGTACTTC.

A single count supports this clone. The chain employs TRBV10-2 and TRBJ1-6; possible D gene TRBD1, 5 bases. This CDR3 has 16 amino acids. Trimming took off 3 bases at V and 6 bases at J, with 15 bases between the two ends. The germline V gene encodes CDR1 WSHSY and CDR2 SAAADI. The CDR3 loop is CASSEMWGRGNSPLHF. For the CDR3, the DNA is TGCGCCAGCAGTGAAATGTGGGGCCGGGGTAATTCACCCCTCCACTTT.

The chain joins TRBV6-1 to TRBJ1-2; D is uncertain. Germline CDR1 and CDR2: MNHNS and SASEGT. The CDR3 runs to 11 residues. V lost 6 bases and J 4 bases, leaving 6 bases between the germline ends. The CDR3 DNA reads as TGTGCCAGCAGGGGAATCTATGGCTACACCTTC. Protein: CASRGIYGYTF.

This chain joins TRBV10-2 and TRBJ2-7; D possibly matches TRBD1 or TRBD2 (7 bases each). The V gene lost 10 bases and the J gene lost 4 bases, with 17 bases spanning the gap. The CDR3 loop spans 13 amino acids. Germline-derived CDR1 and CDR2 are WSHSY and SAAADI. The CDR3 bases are TGCGCCACATACGGGGGGACAGATTACGAGCAGTACTTC. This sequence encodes CATYGGTDYEQYF.

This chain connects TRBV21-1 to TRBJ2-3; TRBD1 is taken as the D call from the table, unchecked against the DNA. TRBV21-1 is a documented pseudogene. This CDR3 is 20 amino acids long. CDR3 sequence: CASSNRAGKVPCRITDTQYF. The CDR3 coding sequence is TGTGCCAGCAGCAATAGGGCAGGGAAGGTTCCCTGTCGTATAACAGATACGCAGTATTTT.

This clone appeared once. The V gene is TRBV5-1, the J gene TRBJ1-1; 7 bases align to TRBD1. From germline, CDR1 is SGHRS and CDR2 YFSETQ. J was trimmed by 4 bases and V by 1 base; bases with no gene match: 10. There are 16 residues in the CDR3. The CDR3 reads CASSLRQGSRSTEAFF. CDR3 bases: TGCGCCAGCAGCTTGCGACAGGGTTCAAGAAGCACTGAAGCTTTCTTT. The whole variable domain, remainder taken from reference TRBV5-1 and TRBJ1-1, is KAGVTQTPRYLIKTRGQQVTLSCSPISGHRSVSWYQQTPGQGLQFLFEYFSETQRNKGNFPGRFSGRQFSNSRSEMNVSTLELGDSALYLCASSLRQGSRSTEAFFGQGTRLTVV.

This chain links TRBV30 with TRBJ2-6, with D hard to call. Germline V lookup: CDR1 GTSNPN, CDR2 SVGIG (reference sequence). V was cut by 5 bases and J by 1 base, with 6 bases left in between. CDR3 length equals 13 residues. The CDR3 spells CAWDGSGANVLTF. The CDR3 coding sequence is TGTGCCTGGGACGGATCTGGGGCCAACGTCCTGACTTTC.

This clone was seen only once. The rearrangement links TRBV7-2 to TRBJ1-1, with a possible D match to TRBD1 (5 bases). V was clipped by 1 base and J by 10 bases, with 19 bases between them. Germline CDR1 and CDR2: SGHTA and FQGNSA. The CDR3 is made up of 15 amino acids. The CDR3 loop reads CASSLDGRRLGGAFF. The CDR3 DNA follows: TGTGCCAGCAGCTTAGATGGCAGGAGGCTCGGGGGAGCTTTCTTT.

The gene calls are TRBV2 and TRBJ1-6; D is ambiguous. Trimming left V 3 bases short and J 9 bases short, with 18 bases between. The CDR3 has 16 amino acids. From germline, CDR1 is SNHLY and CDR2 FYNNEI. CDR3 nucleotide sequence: TGTGCCAGCAGTGAGAGCCCCGGGGTCATAGGTTCACCCCTCCACTTT. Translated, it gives CASSESPGVIGSPLHF. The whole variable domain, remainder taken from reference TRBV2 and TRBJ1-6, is EPEVTQTPSHQVTQMGQEVILRCVPISNHLYFYWYRQILGQKVEFLVSFYNNEISEKSEIFDDQFSVERPDGSNFTLKIRSTKLEDSAMYFCASSESPGVIGSPLHFGNGTRLTVT.

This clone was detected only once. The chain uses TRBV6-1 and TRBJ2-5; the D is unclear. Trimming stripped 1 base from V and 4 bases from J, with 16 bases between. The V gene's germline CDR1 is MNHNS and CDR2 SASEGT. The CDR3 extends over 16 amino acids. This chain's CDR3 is CASSEDRVSVGETQYF. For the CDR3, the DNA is TGTGCCAGCAGTGAAGACCGAGTATCCGTCGGAGAGACCCAGTACTTC.

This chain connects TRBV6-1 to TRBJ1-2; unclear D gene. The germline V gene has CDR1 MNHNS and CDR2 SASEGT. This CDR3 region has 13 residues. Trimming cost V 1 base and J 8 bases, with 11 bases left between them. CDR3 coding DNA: TGTGCCAGCAGTGAAGGGTGGCGTCGGGGCTACACCTTC. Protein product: CASSEGWRRGYTF.

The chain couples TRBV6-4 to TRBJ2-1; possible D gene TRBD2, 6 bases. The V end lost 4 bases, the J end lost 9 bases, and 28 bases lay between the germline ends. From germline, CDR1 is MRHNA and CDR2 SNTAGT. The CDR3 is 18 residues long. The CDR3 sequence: CASSVSNGGGGSGGEQFF. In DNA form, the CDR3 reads TGTGCCAGCAGTGTCTCTAATGGTGGGGGAGGAAGTGGTGGTGAGCAGTTCTTC.